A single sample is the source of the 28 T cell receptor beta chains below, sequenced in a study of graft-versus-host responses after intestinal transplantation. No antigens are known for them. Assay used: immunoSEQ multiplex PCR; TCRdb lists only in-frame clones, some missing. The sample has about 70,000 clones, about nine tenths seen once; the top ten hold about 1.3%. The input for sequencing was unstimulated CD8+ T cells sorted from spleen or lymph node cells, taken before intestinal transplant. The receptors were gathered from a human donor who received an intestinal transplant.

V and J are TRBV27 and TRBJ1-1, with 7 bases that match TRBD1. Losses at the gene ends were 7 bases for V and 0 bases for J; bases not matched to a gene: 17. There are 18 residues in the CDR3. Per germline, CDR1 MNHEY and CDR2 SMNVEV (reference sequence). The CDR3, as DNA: TGTGCCAGCAAAGATACCGGGACAGTTATTTTATTGAACACTGAAGCTTTCTTT. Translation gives CASKDTGTVILLNTEAFF.

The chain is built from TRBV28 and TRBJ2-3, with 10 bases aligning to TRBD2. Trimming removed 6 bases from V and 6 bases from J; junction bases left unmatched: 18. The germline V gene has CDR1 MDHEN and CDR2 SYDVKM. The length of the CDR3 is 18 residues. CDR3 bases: TGTGCCAGCAGCCCACCCTCGGGACTAGCGTTCCCCCGTGATACGCAGTATTTT. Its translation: CASSPPSGLAFPRDTQYF.

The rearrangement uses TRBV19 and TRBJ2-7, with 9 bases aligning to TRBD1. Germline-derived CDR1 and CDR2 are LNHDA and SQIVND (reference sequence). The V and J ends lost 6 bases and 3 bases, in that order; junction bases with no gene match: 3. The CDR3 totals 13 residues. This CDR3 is CASSPTGGYEQYF. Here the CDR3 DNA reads TGTGCCAGTAGCCCGACAGGGGGCTACGAGCAGTACTTC. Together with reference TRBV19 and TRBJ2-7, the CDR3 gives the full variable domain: DGGITQSPKYLFRKEGQNVTLSCEQNLNHDAMYWYRQDPGQGLRLIYYSQIVNDFQKGDIAEGYSVSREKKESFPLTVTSAQKNPTAFYLCASSPTGGYEQYFGPGTRLTVT.

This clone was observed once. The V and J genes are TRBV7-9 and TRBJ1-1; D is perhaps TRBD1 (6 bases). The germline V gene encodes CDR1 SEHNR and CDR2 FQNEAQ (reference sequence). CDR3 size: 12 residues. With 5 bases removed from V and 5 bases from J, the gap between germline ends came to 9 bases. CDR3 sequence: CASSPQGTEAFF. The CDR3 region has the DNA TGTGCCAGCAGCCCACAGGGAACTGAAGCTTTCTTT.

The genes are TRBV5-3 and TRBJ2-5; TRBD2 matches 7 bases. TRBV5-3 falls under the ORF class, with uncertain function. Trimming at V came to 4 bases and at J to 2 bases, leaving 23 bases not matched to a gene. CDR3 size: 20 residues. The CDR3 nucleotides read TGTGCCAGAAGCAAGGGGACTACCACAAGCGCCCCTCATAAGCAAGAGACCCAGTACTTC. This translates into CARSKGTTTSAPHKQETQYF.

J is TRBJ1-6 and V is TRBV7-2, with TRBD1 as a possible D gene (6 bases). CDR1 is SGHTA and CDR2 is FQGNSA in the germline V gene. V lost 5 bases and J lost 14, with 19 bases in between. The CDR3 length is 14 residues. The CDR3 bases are TGTGCCAGCAGCCCGGGGGGGCAGGGGTGGTCCCTCCACTTT. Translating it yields CASSPGGQGWSLHF.

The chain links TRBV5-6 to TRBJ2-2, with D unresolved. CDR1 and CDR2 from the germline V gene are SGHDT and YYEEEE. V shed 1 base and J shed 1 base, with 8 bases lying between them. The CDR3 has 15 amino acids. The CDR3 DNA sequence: TGTGCCAGCAGCTTGACCCCGAGGAACACCGGGGAGCTGTTTTTT. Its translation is CASSLTPRNTGELFF.

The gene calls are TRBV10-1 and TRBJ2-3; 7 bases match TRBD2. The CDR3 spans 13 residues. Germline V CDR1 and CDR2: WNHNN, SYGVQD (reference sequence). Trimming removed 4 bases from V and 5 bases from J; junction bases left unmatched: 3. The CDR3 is CASSGGGVDTQYF. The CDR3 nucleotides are TGCGCCAGCAGTGGCGGGGGTGTAGATACGCAGTATTTT.

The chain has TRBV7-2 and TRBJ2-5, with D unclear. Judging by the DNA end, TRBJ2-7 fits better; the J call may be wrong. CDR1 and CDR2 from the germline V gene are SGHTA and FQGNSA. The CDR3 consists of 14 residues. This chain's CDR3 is CASSLSPTVYEQYF. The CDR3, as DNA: TGTGCCAGCAGCTTATCACCTACAGTCTACGAGCAGTACTTC.

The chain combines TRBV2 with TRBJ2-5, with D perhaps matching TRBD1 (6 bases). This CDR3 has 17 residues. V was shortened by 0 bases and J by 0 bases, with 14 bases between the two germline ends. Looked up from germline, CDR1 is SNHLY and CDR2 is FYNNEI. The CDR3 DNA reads TGTGCCAGCAGTGAAGCTAGCGCAGGGGCCGACCAAGAGACCCAGTACTTC. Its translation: CASSEASAGADQETQYF.

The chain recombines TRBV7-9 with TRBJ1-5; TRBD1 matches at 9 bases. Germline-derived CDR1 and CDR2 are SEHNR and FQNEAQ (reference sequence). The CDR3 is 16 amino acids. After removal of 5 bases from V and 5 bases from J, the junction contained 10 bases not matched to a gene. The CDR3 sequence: CASSPRQGDWDQPQHF. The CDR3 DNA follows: TGTGCCAGCAGCCCCCGACAGGGGGACTGGGATCAGCCCCAGCATTTT.

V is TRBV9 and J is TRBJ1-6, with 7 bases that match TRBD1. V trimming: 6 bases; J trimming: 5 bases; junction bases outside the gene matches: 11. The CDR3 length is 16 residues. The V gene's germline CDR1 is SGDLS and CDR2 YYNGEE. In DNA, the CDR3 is TGTGCCAGCACTAGAAGCGAGGGGGCTCATAATTCACCCCTCCACTTT. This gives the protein CASTRSEGAHNSPLHF.

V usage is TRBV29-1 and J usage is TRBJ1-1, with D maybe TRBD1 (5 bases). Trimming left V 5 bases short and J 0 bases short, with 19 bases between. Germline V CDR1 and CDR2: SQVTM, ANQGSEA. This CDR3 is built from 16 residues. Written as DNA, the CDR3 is TGCAGCGTTAGGGGTAGTCCACTATACATGAACACTGAAGCTTTCTTT. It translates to CSVRGSPLYMNTEAFF. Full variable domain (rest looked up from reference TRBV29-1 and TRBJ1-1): SAVISQKPSRDICQRGTSLTIQCQVDSQVTMMFWYRQQPGQSLTLIATANQGSEATYESGFVIDKFPISRPNLTFSTLTVSNMSPEDSSIYLCSVRGSPLYMNTEAFFGQGTRLTVV.

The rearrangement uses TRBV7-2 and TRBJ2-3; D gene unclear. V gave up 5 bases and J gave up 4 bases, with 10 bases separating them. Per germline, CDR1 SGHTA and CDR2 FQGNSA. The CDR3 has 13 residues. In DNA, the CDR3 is TGTGCCAGCAGCCTCGAGGCTGCAGATACGCAGTATTTT. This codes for CASSLEAADTQYF.

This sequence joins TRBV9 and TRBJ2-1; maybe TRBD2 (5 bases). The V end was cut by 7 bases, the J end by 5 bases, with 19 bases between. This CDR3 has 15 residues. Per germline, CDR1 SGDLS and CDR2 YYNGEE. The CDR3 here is CASEKAGQKNNEQFF. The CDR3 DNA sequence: TGTGCCAGCGAAAAGGCGGGCCAAAAGAACAATGAGCAGTTCTTC.

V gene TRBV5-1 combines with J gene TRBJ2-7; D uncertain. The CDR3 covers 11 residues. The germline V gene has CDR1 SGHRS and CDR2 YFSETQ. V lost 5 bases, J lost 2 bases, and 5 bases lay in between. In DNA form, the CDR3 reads TGCGCCAGCAGGAGCGCCTACGAGCAGTACTTC. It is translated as CASRSAYEQYF. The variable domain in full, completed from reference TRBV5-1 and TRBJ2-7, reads KAGVTQTPRYLIKTRGQQVTLSCSPISGHRSVSWYQQTPGQGLQFLFEYFSETQRNKGNFPGRFSGRQFSNSRSEMNVSTLELGDSALYLCASRSAYEQYFGPGTRLTVT.

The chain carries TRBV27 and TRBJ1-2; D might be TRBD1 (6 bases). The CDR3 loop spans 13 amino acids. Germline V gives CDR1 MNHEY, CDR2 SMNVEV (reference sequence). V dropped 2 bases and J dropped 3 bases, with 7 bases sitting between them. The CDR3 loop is CASSLQGYYGYTF. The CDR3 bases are TGTGCCAGCAGTTTACAGGGGTACTATGGCTACACCTTC.

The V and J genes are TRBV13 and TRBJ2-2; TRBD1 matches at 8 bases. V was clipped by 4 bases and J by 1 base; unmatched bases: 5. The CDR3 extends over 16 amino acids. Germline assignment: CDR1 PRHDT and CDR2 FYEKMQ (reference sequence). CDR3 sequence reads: CASSSIGQGNTGELFF. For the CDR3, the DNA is TGTGCCAGCAGCTCAATTGGACAGGGGAACACCGGGGAGCTGTTTTTT.

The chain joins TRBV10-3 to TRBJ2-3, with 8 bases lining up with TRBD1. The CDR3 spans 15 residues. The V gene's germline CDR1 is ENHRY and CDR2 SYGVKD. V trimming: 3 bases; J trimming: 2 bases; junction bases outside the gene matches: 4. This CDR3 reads CAISDRGQDTDTQYF. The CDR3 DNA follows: TGTGCCATCAGTGATAGGGGACAGGACACAGATACGCAGTATTTT.

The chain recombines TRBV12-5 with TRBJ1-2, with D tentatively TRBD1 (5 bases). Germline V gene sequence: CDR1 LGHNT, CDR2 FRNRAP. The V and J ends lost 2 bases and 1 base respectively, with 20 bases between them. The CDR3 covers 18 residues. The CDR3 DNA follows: TGTGCTAGTGGTTTGCCACCGGGACTCTCGGGTATTAACTATGGCTACACCTTC. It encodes CASGLPPGLSGINYGYTF.

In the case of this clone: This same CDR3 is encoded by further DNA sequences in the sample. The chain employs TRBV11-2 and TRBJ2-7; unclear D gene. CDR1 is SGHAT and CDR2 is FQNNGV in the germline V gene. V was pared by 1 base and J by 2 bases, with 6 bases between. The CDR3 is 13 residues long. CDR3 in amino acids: CASSLGRTYEQYF. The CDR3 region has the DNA TGTGCCAGCAGCTTAGGGAGAACCTACGAGCAGTACTTC.

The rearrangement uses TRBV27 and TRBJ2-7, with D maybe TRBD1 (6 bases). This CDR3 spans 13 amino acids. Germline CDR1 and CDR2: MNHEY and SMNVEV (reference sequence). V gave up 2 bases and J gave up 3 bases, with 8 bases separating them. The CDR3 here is CASSLTGIYEQYF. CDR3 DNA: TGTGCCAGCAGTTTAACAGGGATCTACGAGCAGTACTTC.

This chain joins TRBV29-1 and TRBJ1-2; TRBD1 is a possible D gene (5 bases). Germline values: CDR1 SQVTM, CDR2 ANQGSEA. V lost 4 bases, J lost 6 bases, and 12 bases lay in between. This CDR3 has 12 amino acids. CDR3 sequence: CSVVWQGHGYTF. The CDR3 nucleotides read TGCAGCGTTGTGTGGCAGGGCCATGGCTACACCTTC.

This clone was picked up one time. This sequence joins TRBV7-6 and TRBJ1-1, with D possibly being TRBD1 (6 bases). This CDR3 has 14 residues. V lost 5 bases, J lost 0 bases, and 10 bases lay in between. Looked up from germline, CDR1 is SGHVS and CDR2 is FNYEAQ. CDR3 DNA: TGTGCCAGCAGCGAGGACAGCTTGAACACTGAAGCTTTCTTT. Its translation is CASSEDSLNTEAFF.

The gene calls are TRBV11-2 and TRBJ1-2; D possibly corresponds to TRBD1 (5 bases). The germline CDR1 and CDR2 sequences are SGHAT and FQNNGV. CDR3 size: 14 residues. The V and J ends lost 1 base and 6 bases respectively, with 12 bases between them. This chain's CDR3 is CASSLVPWGDGYTF. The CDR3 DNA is TGTGCCAGCAGCTTAGTCCCTTGGGGGGATGGCTACACCTTC.

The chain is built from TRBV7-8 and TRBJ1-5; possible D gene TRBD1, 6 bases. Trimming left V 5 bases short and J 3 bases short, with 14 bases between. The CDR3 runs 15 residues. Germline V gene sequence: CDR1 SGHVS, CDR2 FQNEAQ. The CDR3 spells CASSPTQGYNQPQHF. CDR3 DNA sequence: TGTGCCAGCAGCCCTACTCAGGGGTACAATCAGCCCCAGCATTTT. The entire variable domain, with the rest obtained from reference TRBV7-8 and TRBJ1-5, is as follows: GAGVSQSPRYKVAKRGQDVALRCDPISGHVSLFWYQQALGQGPEFLTYFQNEAQLDKSGLPSDRFFAERPEGSVSTLKIQRTQQEDSAVYLCASSPTQGYNQPQHFGDGTRLSIL.

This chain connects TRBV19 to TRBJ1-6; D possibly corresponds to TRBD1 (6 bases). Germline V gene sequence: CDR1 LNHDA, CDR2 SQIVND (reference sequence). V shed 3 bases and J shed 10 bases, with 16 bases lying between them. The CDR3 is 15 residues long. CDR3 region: CASSILGGIRSPLHF. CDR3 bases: TGTGCCAGTAGTATTTTAGGGGGTATTAGATCACCCCTCCACTTT.

The CDR3 bases are TGTGCTACCTCCTGGGGGGGCCCCACCGGGGAGCTGTTTTTT. Translating it yields CATSWGGPTGELFF. V is TRBV12-5 and J is TRBJ2-2, with D perhaps matching TRBD2 (7 bases). With 10 bases removed from V and 4 bases from J, the gap between germline ends came to 16 bases. Germline V gives CDR1 LGHNT, CDR2 FRNRAP. The CDR3 is made up of 14 amino acids.